The sequence of this T cell receptor (beta chain) was determined in a study of blood T cells in healthy people across ages (dated by TCRdb to between 2014 and 2016). Regarding the complete study: In model experiments, roughly one uniquely barcoded TCR beta cDNA molecule per two T cells was captured by template switching. The study measured age-related changes in TCR beta repertoire diversity using deep sequencing normalized with unique cDNA molecular identifiers. The donors were split into four age groups: young (average roughly 15 years), middle-aged (around 37), aged (over 55) and long-lived (roughly 80). To avoid experimental bias, donors of different ages were spread randomly across the sequencing lanes. Using the same blood draw, the study looked at two additional independent replicas of 1 million unique cDNA reads for two donors, one aged 18 to 30 and the other aged 80 or older. Points the paper makes about the study in general: Because profiling used bulk unsorted PBMCs, naive and antigen-experienced compartments could not be compared conclusively. Compared with the aged group, the long-lived group had more naive CD4+ T cells, fewer expanded clones and increased TCR diversity, suggesting age selection. The percentage of naive T cells measured by flow cytometry correlated strongly with observed TCR beta diversity. As age increased, observed TCR beta diversity per million T cells dropped in a roughly linear way, and a significant reduction was already evident by age around 41. Because the CMV infection status of the donors was unknown, age-related changes in expanded clonotypes may potentially have been confounded. Estimates of total diversity from one million sequenced T cells were regarded as lower bounds and underestimates.

From the germline V gene, CDR1 is SGHRS and CDR2 is YFSETQ. CDR3 length: 15 amino acids, cysteine to phenylalanine. The entry retains the CDR3 DNA only, 45 bases that are in frame from base 1. V is cut back by 4 bases and J by 5 bases, with 8 bases in the junction unmatched. There are a few counts of this clonotype. Its binding antigen is unknown. No base qualities exist here, and no much larger clone lies one base off it. The donors were roughly 39 Caucasian individuals from Russia, aged roughly 6 to 95 years, who were systemically healthy. Each donor gave approximately 9.3 milliliters of peripheral blood, collected into EDTA-treated Vacutainer tubes. Ficoll-Paque density-gradient centrifugation was used to isolate PBMCs, with at least 6.5 million per sample. Trizol reagent was used to extract total RNA from PBMCs, with at least 6 micrograms per sample. The percentages of naive CD45RAhigh/CD27high T cells were determined by flow cytometry on a PBMC aliquot from every donor.

Library preparation employed 5' RACE. TCRdb records Illumina HiSeq 2500 as the sequencer. A second PCR of roughly 6 to 11 cycles was run with a J-beta primer mix and a sample-barcoded 5' primer. Each TCR beta cDNA molecule received a unique molecular identifier from a template-switch 5' adaptor carrying 12 random nucleotides. Each sample yielded at least 2.5 million CDR3-containing paired-end reads. All of the RNA was converted into first-strand cDNA using the Mint cDNA synthesis kit, with a TRBC-specific oligonucleotide serving as the primer. Following uracil-DNA glycosylase treatment, a first 18-cycle PCR with universal primers M1SS and BC2_uni_R was performed on all cDNA. As for the original processing: For normalization, 1 million high-quality reads, each with a distinct molecular identifier, were randomly selected from each sample. Instead of being binned into consensus sequences, reads with shared molecular identifiers were discarded. MiTCR, with a Q25 quality threshold and the strictest error-elimination algorithm, was used for CDR3 identification, clonotype clustering and error correction. A nonparametric unseen species model with Euler transformation was used to estimate a lower bound on total TCR beta diversity. Using fastp trimming at Q25 and MiXCR clonotype assembly, TCRdb reanalyzed the public sequencing data and kept in-frame beta chains. A single entry per CDR3 protein holds the most common genes and DNA from its merged rows. V and J calls and clone size were set by TCRdb, not the authors. Recorded for this sample are 1.5 million or so distinct CDR3 sequences; roughly 43% of them occurred a single time. Of the sample, over 3.5% is held by the ten largest clones.

The chain employs TRBV5-1 and TRBJ2-1; 8 junctional bases match TRBD1. The source material was blood. The receptor's source is a woman between 18 and 29 years old in good health. CDR3 protein: CASSPGQGYHNEQFF. The nucleotide sequence is TGCGCCAGCAGCCCTGGACAGGGATATCACAATGAGCAGTTCTTC.